This T cell receptor beta chain emerged from a study of cytotoxic CD8 clonotypes in ibrutinib-treated CLL. On the study more broadly: Once treatment had gone on for a median of around eleven months, range 6 to 36, response samples were drawn. Study-level points and caveats: A difference in sampling times existed between sustained-remission and progressing patients. Clonality, elevated at ibrutinib response, dropped back toward baseline at progression.

A note on this clone: What it binds is unknown.

Libraries of TCR beta were made from roughly 1.8 micrograms of genomic DNA that came from cryopreserved PBMCs. Using immunoSEQ multiplex PCR, the repertoire was profiled, and TCRdb retains in-frame clones only, with some absent. The table records around 150,000 clones, 80% of them present only once. The TCR was taken from a human donor with chronic lymphocytic leukemia. This material consisted of PBMCs, taken after 36 months of ibrutinib treatment.

CDR3 in DNA: TGTGCCAGCAGTTTAAACAGGGGGGCCTATGGCTACACCTTC. It translates to CASSLNRGAYGYTF. The chain employs TRBV28 and TRBJ1-2, with 8 bases fitting TRBD1. Germline assignment: CDR1 MDHEN and CDR2 SYDVKM. V trimming: 2 bases; J trimming: 4 bases; junction bases outside the gene matches: 3. The CDR3 totals 14 residues.